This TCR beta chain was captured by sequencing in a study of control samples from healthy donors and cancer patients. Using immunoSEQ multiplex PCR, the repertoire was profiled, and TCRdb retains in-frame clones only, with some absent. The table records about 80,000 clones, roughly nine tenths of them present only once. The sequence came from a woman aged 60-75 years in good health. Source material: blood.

CDR3 residues: CASSFGVGGQNPKTPDTQYF. DNA of the CDR3: TGCGCCAGCAGCTTTGGGGTGGGGGGGCAAAATCCGAAAACCCCAGATACGCAGTATTTT. The rearrangement links TRBV5-1 to TRBJ2-3; D may be TRBD2 (7 bases). The CDR3 loop spans 20 amino acids. Germline V gene lookup returns CDR1 SGHRS and CDR2 YFSETQ. The V end lost 2 bases, the J end lost 4 bases, and 29 bases lay between the germline ends.